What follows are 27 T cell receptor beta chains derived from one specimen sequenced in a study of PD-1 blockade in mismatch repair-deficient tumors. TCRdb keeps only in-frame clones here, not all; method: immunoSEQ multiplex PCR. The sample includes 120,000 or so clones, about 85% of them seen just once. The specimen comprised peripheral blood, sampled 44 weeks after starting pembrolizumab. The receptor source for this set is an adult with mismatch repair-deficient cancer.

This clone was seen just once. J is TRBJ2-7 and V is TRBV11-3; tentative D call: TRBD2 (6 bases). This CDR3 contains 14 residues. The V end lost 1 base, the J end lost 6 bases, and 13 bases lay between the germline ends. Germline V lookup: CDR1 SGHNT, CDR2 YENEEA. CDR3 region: CASSLGGRRGEQYF. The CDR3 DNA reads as TGTGCCAGCAGCTTAGGTGGAAGGCGGGGCGAGCAGTACTTC.

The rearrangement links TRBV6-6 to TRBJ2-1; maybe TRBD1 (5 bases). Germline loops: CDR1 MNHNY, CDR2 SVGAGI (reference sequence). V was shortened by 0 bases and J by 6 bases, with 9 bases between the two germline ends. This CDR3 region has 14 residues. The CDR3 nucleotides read TGTGCCAGCAGTTACTCGAATGGGGCCAATGAGCAGTTCTTC. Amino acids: CASSYSNGANEQFF.

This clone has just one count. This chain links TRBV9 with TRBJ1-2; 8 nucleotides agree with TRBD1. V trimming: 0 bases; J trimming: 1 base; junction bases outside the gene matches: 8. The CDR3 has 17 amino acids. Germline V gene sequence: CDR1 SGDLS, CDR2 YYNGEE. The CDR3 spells CASSVGLGGQGNYGYTF. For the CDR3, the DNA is TGTGCCAGCAGCGTAGGTCTTGGAGGACAGGGTAACTATGGCTACACCTTC.

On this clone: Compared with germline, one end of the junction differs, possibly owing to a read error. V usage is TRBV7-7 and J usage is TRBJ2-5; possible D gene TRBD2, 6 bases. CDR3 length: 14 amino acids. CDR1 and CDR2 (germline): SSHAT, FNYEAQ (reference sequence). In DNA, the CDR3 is TGTGCTAGCAGCTTAGCGGCAGACGGGGGGACCCAGTACTTC. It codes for CASSLAADGGTQYF.

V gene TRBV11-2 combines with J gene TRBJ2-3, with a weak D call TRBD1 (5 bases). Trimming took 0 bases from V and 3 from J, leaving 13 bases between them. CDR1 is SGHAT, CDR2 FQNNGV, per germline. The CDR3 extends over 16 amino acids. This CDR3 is CASSLDFQGKTDTQYF. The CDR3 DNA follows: TGTGCCAGCAGCTTAGATTTCCAGGGAAAAACAGATACGCAGTATTTT.

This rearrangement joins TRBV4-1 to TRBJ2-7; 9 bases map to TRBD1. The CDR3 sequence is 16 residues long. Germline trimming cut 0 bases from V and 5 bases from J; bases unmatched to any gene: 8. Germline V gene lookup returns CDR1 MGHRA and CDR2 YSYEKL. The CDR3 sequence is CASSQDVGQGFHEQYF. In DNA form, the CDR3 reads TGCGCCAGCAGCCAAGATGTGGGACAGGGTTTCCACGAGCAGTACTTC.

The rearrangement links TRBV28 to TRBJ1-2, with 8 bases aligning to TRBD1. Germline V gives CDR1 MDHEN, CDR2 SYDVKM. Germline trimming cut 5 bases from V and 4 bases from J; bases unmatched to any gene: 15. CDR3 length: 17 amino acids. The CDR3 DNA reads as TGTGCCAGCAGTACTTTCGTACAGGGGGGTTTAAGCTATGGCTACACCTTC. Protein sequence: CASSTFVQGGLSYGYTF.

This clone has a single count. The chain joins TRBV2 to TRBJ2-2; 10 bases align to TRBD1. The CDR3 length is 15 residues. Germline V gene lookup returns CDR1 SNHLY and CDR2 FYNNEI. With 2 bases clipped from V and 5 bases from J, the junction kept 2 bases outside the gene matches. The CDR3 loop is CASSERTGGTGELFF. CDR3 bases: TGTGCCAGCAGTGAAAGGACAGGGGGTACCGGGGAGCTGTTTTTT.

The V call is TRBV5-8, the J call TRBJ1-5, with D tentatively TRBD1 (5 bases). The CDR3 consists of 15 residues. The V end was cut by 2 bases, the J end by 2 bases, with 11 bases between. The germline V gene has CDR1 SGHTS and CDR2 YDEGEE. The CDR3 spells CASSFQGLGNQPQHF. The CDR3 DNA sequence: TGTGCCAGCAGCTTCCAGGGTTTGGGCAATCAGCCCCAGCATTTT.

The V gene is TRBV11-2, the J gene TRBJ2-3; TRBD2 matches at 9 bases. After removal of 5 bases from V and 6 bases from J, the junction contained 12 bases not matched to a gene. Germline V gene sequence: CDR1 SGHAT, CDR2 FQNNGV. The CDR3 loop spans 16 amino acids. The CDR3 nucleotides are TGTGCCAGCAGCCCTCCCGGTAGCGGGAGTTCGGATACGCAGTATTTT. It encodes CASSPPGSGSSDTQYF. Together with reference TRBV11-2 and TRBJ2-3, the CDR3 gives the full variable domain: EAGVAQSPRYKIIEKRQSVAFWCNPISGHATLYWYQQILGQGPKLLIQFQNNGVVDDSQLPKDRFSAERLKGVDSTLKIQPAKLEDSAVYLCASSPPGSGSSDTQYFGPGTRLTVL.

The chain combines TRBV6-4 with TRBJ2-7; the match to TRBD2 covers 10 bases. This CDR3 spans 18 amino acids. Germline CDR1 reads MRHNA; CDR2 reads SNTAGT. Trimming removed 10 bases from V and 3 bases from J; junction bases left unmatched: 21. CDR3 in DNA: TGTGCCATAAACTTGGGGGAACTAGCGGGACATCCTAGCTACGAGCAGTACTTC. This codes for CAINLGELAGHPSYEQYF.

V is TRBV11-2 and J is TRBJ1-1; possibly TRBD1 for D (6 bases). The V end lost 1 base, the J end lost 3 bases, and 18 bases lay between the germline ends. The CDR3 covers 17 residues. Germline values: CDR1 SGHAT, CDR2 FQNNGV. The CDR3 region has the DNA TGTGCCAGCAGCTTAGTTTCTGGGACTAGGGGGTACACTGAAGCTTTCTTT. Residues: CASSLVSGTRGYTEAFF.

Here the CDR3 DNA reads TGTGCCAGCAGGGGACAGTCAAATAATTCACCCCTCCACTTT. Translation: CASRGQSNNSPLHF. The chain uses TRBV2 and TRBJ1-6; 7 bases are a match to TRBD1. In germline, CDR1 is SNHLY, CDR2 FYNNEI. V trimming: 6 bases; J trimming: 5 bases; junction bases outside the gene matches: 4. The CDR3 covers 14 residues.

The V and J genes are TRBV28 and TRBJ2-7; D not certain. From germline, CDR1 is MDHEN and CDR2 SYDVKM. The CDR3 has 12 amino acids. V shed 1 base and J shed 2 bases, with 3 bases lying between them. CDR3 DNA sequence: TGTGCCAGCAGTTTATTAACCTACGAGCAGTACTTC. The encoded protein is CASSLLTYEQYF.

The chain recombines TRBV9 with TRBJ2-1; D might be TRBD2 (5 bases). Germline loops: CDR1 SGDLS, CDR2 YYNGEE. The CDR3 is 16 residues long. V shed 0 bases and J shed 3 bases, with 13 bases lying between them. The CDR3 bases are TGTGCCAGCAGCGTAGGTTTGCAGCGGTACTACAATGAGCAGTTCTTC. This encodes CASSVGLQRYYNEQFF.

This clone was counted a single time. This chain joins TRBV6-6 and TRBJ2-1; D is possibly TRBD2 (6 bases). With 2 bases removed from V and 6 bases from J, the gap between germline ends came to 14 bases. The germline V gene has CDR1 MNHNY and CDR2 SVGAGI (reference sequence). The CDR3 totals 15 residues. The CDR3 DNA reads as TGTGCCAGCAGTTACACCATAGCGGAAATCAATGAGCAGTTCTTC. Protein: CASSYTIAEINEQFF.

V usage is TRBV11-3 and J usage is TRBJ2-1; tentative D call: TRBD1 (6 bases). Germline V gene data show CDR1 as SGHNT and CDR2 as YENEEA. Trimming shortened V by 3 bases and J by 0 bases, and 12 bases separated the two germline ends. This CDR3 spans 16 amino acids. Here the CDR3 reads CASSFKQGSSYNEQFF. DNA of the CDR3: TGTGCCAGCAGCTTCAAACAGGGTAGCTCCTACAATGAGCAGTTCTTC.

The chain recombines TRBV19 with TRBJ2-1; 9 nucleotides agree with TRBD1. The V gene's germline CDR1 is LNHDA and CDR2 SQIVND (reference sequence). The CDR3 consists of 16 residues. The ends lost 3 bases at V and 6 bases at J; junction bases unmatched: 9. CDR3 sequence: CASSIPGQGLGNEQFF. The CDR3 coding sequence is TGTGCCAGTAGTATCCCGGGACAGGGTTTAGGCAATGAGCAGTTCTTC.

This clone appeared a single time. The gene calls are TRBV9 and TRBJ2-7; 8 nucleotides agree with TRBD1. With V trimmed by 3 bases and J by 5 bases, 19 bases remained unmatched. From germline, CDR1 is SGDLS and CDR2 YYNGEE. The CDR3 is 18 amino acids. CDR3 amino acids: CASSELGRTGRIADEQYF. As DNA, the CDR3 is TGTGCCAGCAGCGAGTTAGGGAGGACAGGGAGGATTGCGGACGAGCAGTACTTC.

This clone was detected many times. As DNA, the CDR3 is TGTGCCAGCAGCCCCCTAGCGGGAGAGTCCAATGAGCAGTTCTTC. It translates to CASSPLAGESNEQFF. The chain employs TRBV6-5 and TRBJ2-1, with 10 nucleotides matching TRBD2. The junction had 8 bases not matched to a gene; V was cut back by 6 bases and J by 6 bases. This CDR3 contains 15 residues. Germline V lookup: CDR1 MNHEY, CDR2 SVGAGI.

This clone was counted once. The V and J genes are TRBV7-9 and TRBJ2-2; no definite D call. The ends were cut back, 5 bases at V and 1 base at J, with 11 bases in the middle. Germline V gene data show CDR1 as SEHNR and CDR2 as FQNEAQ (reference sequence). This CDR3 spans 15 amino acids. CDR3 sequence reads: CASSPPLWNTGELFF. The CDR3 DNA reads TGTGCCAGCAGCCCCCCTTTATGGAACACCGGGGAGCTGTTTTTT.

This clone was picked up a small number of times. The CDR3 DNA follows: TGTGCCTGGAGTCCACTAATGACAGAAAACATTCAGTACTTC. Residues: CAWSPLMTENIQYF. The V call is TRBV30, the J call TRBJ2-4; the D gene is possibly TRBD1 (5 bases). The V gene's germline CDR1 is GTSNPN and CDR2 SVGIG (reference sequence). The CDR3 loop spans 14 amino acids. Trimming cost V 2 bases and J 5 bases, with 13 bases left between them.

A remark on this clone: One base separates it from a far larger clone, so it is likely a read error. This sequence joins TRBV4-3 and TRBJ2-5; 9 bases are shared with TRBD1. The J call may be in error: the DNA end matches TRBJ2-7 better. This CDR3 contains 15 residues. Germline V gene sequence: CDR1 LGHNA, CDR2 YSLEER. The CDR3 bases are TGCGCCAGCAGCCAAGAGACAGGGGGCTCCTACGAGCAGTACTTC. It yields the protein CASSQETGGSYEQYF.

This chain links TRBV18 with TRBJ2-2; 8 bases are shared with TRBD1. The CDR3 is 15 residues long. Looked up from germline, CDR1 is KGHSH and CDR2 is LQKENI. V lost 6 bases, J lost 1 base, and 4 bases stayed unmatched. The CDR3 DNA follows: TGTGCCAGCTCCCTTGGGACAGGGAACACCGGGGAGCTGTTTTTT. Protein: CASSLGTGNTGELFF.

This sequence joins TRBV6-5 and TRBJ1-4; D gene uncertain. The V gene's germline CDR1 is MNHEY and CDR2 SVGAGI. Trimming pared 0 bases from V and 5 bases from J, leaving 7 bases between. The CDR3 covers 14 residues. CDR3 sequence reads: CASSYSWLNEKLFF. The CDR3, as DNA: TGTGCCAGCAGTTACTCCTGGTTGAATGAAAAACTGTTTTTT.

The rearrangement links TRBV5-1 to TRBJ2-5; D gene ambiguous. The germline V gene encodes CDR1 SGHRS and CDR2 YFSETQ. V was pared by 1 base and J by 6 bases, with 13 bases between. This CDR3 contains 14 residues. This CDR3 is CASSLSASSQTQYF. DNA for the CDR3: TGCGCCAGCAGCTTGTCAGCCAGTTCACAGACCCAGTACTTC.

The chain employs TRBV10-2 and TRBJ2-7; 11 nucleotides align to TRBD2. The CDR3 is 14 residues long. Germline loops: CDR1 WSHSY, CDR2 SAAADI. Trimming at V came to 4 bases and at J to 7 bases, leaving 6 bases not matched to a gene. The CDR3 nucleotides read TGCGCCAGCAGTGCTGGACTAGCGGGTCAAGAGCAGTACTTC. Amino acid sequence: CASSAGLAGQEQYF.